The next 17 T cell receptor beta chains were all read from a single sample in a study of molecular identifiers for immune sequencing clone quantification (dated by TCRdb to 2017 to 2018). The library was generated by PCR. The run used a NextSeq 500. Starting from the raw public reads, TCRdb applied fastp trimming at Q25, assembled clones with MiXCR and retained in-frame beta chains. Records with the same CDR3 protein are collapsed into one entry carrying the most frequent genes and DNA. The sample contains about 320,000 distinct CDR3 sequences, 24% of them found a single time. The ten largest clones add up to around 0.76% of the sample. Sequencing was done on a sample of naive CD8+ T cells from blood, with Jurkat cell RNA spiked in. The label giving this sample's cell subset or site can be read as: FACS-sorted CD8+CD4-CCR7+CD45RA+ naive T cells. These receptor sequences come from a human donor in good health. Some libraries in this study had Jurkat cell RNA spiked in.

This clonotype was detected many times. CDR3 region: CASSNELAEYNEQFF. The CDR3 region has the DNA TGTGCCAGCAGCAACGAACTAGCGGAGTACAATGAGCAGTTCTTC. This chain links TRBV7-6 with TRBJ2-1; 8 bases match TRBD2. CDR1 and CDR2 from the germline V gene are SGHVS and FNYEAQ. The junction had 7 bases not matched to a gene; V was cut back by 5 bases and J by 4 bases. The CDR3 contains 15 residues.

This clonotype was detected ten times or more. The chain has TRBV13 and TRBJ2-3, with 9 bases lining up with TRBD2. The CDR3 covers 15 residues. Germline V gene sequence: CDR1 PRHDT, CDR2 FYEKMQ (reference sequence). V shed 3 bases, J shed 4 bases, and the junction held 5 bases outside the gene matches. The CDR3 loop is CASSFVRGGSDTQYF. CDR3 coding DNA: TGTGCCAGCAGCTTCGTGCGGGGGGGATCAGATACGCAGTATTTT.

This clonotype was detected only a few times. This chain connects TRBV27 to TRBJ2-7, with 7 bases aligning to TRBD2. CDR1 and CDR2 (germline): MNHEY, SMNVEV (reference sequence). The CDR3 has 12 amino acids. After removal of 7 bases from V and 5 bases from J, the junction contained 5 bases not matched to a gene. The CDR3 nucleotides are TGTGCCAGCAAAGCGGGGTCCCACGAGCAGTACTTC. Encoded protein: CASKAGSHEQYF.

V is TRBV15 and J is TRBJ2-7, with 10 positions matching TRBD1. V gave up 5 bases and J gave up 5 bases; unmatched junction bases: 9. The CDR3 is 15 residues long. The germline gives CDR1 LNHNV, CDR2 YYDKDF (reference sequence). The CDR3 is CATSLRQGASHEQYF. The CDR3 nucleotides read TGTGCCACCAGCTTGAGACAGGGGGCGAGCCACGAGCAGTACTTC.

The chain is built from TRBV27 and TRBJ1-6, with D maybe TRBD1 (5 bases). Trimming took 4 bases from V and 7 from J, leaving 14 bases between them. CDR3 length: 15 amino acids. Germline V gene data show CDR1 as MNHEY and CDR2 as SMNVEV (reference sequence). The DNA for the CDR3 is TGTGCCAGCAGTTCTCTTGACTGGGGCAATTCACCCCTCCACTTT. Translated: CASSSLDWGNSPLHF.

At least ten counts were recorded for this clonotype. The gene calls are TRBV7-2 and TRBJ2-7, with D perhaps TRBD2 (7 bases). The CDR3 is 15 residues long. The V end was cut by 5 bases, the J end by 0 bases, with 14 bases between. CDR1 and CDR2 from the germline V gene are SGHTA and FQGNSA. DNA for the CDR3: TGTGCCAGCAGCCTGGGGAGGGGGTACTCCTACGAGCAGTACTTC. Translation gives CASSLGRGYSYEQYF. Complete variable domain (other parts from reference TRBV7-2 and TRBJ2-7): GAGVSQSPSNKVTEKGKDVELRCDPISGHTALYWYRQSLGQGLEFLIYFQGNSAPDKSGLPSDRFSAERTGGSVSTLTIQRTQQEDSAVYLCASSLGRGYSYEQYFGPGTRLTVT.

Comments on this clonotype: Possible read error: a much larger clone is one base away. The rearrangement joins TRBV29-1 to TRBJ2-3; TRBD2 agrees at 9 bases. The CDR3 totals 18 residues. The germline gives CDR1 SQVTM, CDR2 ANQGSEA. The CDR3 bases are TGCAGCGTTGACTCTCTTTTGGCTAGCGGGACTAGCACAGATATGCAGTATTTT. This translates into CSVDSLLASGTSTDMQYF.

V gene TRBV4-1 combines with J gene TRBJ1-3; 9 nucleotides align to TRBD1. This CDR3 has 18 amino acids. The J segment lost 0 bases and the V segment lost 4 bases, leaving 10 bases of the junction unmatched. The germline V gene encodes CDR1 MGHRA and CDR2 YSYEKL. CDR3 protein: CASSPSGTGPLSGNTIYF. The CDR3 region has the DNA TGCGCCAGCAGCCCTAGCGGGACAGGGCCACTCTCTGGAAACACCATATATTTT.

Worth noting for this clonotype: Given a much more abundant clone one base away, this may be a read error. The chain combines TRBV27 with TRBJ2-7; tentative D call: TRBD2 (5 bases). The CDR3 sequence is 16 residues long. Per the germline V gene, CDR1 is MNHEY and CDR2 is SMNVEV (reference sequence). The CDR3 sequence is CDSSLMGPSGSYEQYF. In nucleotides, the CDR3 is TGTGACAGCAGTTTAATGGGCCCCTCGGGAAGCTACGAGCAGTACTTC.

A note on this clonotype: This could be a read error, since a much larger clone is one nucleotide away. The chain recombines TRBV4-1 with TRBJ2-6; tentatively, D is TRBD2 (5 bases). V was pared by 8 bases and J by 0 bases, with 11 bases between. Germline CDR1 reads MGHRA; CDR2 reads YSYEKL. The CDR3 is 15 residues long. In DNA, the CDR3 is TGCGCCAGCGGACTGACATCCTCTGGGGCCAACGTCCTGACTTTC. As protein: CASGLTSSGANVLTF.

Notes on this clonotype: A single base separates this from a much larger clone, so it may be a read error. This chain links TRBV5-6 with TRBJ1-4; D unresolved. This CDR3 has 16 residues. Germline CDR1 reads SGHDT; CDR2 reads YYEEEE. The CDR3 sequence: CASSLDRHLEDEELFF. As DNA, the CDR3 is TGTGCCAGCAGCTTGGACCGACACTTAGAAGATGAAGAACTGTTTTTT.

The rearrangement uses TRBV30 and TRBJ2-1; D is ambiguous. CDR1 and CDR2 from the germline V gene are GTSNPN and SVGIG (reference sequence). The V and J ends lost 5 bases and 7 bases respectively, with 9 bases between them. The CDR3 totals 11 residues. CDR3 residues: CAWGIGNEQFF. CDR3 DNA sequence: TGTGCCTGGGGGATCGGAAATGAGCAGTTCTTC.

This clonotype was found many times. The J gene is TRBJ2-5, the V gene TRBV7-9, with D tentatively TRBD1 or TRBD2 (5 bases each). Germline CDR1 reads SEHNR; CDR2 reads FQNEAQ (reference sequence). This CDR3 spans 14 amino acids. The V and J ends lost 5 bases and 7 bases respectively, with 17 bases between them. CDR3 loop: CASSPEVKGRTQYF. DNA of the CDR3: TGTGCCAGCAGCCCAGAGGTTAAGGGGAGGACCCAGTACTTC.

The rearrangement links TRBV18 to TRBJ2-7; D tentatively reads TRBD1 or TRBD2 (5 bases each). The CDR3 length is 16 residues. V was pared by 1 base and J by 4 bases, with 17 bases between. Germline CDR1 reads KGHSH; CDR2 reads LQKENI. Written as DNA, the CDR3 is TGTGCCAGCTCACCACGTTTGGGGGTACGAGTATACGAGCAGTACTTC. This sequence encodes CASSPRLGVRVYEQYF.

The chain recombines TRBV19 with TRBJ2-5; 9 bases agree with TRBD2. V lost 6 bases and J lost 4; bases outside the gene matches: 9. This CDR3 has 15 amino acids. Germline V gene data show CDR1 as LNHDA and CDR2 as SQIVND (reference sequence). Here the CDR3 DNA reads TGTGCCAGTAGACCAAAAGCGGGGGGCCCAGAGACCCAGTACTTC. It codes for CASRPKAGGPETQYF.

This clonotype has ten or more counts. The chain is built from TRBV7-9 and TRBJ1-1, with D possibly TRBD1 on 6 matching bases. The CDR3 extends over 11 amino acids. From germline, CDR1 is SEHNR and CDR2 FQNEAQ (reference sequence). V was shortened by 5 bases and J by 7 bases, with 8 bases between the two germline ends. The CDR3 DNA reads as TGTGCCAGCAGCGGAGGGGGTGAAGCTTTCTTT. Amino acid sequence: CASSGGGEAFF.

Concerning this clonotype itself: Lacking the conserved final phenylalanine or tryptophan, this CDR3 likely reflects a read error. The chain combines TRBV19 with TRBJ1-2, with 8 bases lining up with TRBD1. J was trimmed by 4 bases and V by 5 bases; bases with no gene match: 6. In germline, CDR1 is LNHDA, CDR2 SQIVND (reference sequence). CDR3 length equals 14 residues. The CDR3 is CASSFQGAGYGYTL. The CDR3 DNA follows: TGTGCCAGTAGTTTTCAGGGGGCTGGCTATGGCTACACCCTC.